Presented here are 2 T cell receptor beta chains from one specimen sequenced in a study of Graves' ophthalmopathy and Graves' hyperthyroidism. RNA transcripts served as template for amplifying TCR beta CDR3 sequences. Investigators did first-round RT-PCR with HTBI primers, then second-round multiplex PCR. TCRdb used MiXCR to reprocess the multiplex PCR reads, holding one entry per CDR3 protein. The table shows about 550,000 distinct CDR3 sequences, with under 40% occurring only once. The specimen sequenced was peripheral blood or thyroid tissue (not recorded which). Every receptor here comes from an adult man with Graves' hyperthyroidism.

This clonotype showed up many times. J is TRBJ1-1 and V is TRBV7-2, with D possibly matching TRBD1 (6 bases). The V end was cut by 4 bases, the J end by 3 bases, with 12 bases between. This CDR3 has 14 residues. The germline gives CDR1 SGHTA, CDR2 FQGNSA. This CDR3 is CASSSQGGDTEAFF. The CDR3 nucleotides are TGTGCCAGCAGCTCACAGGGCGGGGACACTGAAGCTTTCTTT.

This clonotype was seen many times. The chain employs TRBV20-1 and TRBJ2-5, with D perhaps given as TRBD1 or TRBD2 (5 bases each). V lost 2 bases to trimming and J lost 2 bases, with 15 bases between them. Per the germline V gene, CDR1 is DFQATT and CDR2 is SNEGSKA (reference sequence). This CDR3 contains 15 residues. CDR3 protein: CSARTGARGQETQYF. CDR3 bases: TGCAGTGCTAGAACCGGGGCCCGGGGACAAGAGACCCAGTACTTC.